This T cell receptor (beta chain) was captured in a study of CD4 T cells in relation to SARS-CoV-2 and coronaviruses. Study-wide context: ViraFEST: approximately 10-day antigen culture of PBMCs, then TCR beta CDR3 sequencing. Convalescent patients had median age about 37 years, range about 20 to 72. Findings of the study overall: About 65% of donors had memory CD4+ clonotypes crossrecognizing SARS-CoV-2 and common cold coronavirus spike. Pre-pandemic and post-infection samples never came from the same donor.

As concerns this clone: Its antigen is still unknown.

Repertoires were generated with immunoSEQ multiplex PCR, while TCRdb's copy carries only in-frame clones and drops some. Among just over 35,000 clones listed, roughly 80% were seen once. Germline-derived CDR1 and CDR2 are KGHSH and LQKENI. V was clipped by 2 bases and J by 0 bases, with 10 bases between them. This CDR3 region has 16 residues. This receptor was taken from an adult with COVID-19. The chain uses TRBV18 and TRBJ1-4; D is unclear. Sequences were obtained from naive CD4+ T cells from PBMCs, cultured in vitro. Subset in this sample: naive CD4+ T cells isolated by negative enrichment. The CDR3 DNA follows: TGTGCCAGCTCACCAGCAACGACCGCAACTAATGAAAAACTGTTTTTT. This encodes CASSPATTATNEKLFF.